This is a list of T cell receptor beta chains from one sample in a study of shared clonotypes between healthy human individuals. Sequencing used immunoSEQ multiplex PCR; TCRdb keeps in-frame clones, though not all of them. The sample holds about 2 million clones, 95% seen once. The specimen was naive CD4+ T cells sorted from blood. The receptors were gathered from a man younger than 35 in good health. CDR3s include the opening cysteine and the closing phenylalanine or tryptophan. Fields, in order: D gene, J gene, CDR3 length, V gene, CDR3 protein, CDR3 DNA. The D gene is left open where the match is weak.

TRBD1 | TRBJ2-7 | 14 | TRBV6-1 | CASSEVAGGYEQYF | TGTGCCAGCAGTGAGGTGGCAGGGGGCTACGAGCAGTACTTC
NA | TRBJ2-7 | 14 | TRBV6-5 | CASSYYGQGYEQYF | TGTGCCAGCAGTTACTACGGGCAGGGCTACGAGCAGTACTTC
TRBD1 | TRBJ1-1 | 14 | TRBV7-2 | CASSQGQMNTEAFF | TGTGCCAGCAGCCAGGGACAGATGAACACTGAAGCTTTCTTT
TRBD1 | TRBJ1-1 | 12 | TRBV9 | CASSAPGGKAFF | TGTGCCAGCAGCGCCCCAGGGGGGAAAGCTTTCTTT
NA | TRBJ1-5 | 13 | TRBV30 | CAWSGGSDQPQHF | TGTGCCTGGAGTGGGGGTTCCGATCAGCCCCAGCATTTT
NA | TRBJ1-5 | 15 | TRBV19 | CASRQGEGSNQPQHF | TGTGCCAGTAGACAGGGTGAAGGAAGCAATCAGCCCCAGCATTTT
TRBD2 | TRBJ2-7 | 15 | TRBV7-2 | CASSLLADAPYEQYF | TGTGCCAGCAGCTTACTAGCGGACGCCCCCTACGAGCAGTACTTC
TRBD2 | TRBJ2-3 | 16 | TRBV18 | CASSPRASGSTDTQYF | TGTGCCAGCTCCCCCCGGGCTAGCGGGTCCACAGATACGCAGTATTTT
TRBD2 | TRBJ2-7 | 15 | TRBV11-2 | CASTGRLAGVREQYF | TGTGCCAGCACAGGGAGGCTAGCGGGAGTACGGGAGCAGTACTTC
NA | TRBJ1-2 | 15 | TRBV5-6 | CASSYRDRISYGYTF | TGTGCCAGCAGCTACCGGGACCGTATATCTTATGGCTACACCTTC
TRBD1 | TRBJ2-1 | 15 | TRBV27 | CASSLWTGGSNEQFF | TGTGCCAGCAGTTTGTGGACAGGGGGATCTAATGAGCAGTTCTTC
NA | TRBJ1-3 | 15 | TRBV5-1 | CASSLAGYSGNTIYF | TGCGCCAGCAGCTTGGCAGGGTACTCTGGAAACACCATATATTTT
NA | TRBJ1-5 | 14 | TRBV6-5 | CASSFLPSTQPQHF | TGTGCCAGCAGTTTCCTGCCGTCTACCCAGCCCCAGCATTTT
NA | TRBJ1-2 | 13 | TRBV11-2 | CASSLAGNYGYTF | TGTGCCAGCAGCTTGGCGGGTAACTATGGCTACACCTTC
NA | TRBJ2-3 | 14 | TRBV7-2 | CASILGGTTDTQYF | TGTGCCAGCATTCTCGGGGGTACCACAGATACGCAGTATTTT